This TCR beta chain emerged from a study of T-cell reconstitution after alpha-beta-depleted transplantation in children. Study-level results: Reported findings indicate that, about two months after transplant, alpha-beta T cells came from several hundred expanded clones, which were derived from non-depleted graft cells. In some patients, recipient T cells and intrathymic progenitors surviving conditioning explained high day-60 diversity. A year had passed since transplant, and T-cell counts and diversity by then came mostly from newly produced T cells.

CDR3 length: 14 amino acids. From germline, CDR1 is MNHNS and CDR2 SASEGT. V shed 8 bases, J shed 2 bases, and the junction held 3 bases outside the gene matches. TCRbeta library construction was performed incorporating unique molecular identifiers. TCRdb ran MiXCR on the PCR reads and lists one entry per CDR3 protein. This table holds about 420,000 distinct CDR3 sequences, 15% to 20% found once. The table lists this clonotype with a few counts. What it recognizes is unknown. This receptor was identified in a boy under three years old who had a stem cell transplant for Wiskott-Aldrich syndrome, so the T cells may come from the graft donor. The chain joins TRBV6-1 to TRBJ1-6, with 7 bases that match TRBD1. Sample: PBMCs, mostly from graft donor cells, taken 360 days after TCRalphabeta/CD19-depleted stem cell transplant. In nucleotides, the CDR3 is TGTGCCAGCCGCGGACAGGCCTATAATTCACCCCTCCACTTT. This sequence encodes CASRGQAYNSPLHF.